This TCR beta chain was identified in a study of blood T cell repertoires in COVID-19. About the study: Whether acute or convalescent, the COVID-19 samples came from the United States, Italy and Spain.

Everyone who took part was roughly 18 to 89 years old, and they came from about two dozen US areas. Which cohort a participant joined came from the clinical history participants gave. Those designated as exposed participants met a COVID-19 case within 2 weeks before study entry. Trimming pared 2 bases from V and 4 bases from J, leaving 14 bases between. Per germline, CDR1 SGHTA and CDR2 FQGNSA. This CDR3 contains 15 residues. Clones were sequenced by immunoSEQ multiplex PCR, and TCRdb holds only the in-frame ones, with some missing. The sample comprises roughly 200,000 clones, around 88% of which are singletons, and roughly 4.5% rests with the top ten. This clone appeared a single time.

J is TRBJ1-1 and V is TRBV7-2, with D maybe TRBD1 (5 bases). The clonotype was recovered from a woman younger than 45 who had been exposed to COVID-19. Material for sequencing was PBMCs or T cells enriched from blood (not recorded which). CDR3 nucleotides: TGTGCCAGCAGCTTACAGGCAGGGATGGGCACTGAAGCTTTCTTT. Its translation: CASSLQAGMGTEAFF.